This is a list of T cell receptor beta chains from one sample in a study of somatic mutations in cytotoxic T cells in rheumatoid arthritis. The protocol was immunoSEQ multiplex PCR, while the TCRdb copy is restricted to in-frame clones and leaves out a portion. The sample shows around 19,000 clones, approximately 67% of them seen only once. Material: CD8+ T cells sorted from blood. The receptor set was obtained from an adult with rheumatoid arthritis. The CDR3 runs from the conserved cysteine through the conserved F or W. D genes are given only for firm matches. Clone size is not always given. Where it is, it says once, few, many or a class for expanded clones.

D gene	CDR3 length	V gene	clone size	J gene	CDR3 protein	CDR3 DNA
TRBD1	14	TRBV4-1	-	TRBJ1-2	CASSQETGGYGYTF	TGCGCCAGCAGCCAAGAGACAGGGGGCTATGGCTACACCTTC
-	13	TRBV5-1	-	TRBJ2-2	CASSYLALGELFF	TGCGCCAGCAGTTACCTGGCCCTCGGGGAGCTGTTTTTT
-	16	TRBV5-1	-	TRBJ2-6	CASSLGTVSGANVLTF	TGCGCCAGCAGCTTGGGGACAGTCTCTGGGGCCAACGTCCTGACTTTC
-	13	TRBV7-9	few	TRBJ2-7	CASSERVTYEQYF	TGTGCCAGCTCGGAGAGGGTTACCTACGAGCAGTACTTC
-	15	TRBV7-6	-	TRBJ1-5	CASSLTPRADQPQHF	TGTGCCAGCAGCTTAACCCCAAGGGCAGATCAGCCCCAGCATTTT
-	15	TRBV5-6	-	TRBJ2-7	CASSLGAVDFYEQYF	TGTGCCAGCAGCTTGGGGGCCGTGGACTTCTACGAGCAGTACTTC
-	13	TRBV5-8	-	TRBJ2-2	CASSGGYTGELFF	TGTGCCAGCAGCGGGGGGTACACCGGGGAGCTGTTTTTT
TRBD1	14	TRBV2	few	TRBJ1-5	CASSPGQGSQPQHF	TGTGCCAGCAGTCCGGGACAGGGGAGTCAGCCCCAGCATTTT
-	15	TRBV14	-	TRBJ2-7	CASSQGSGGFHEQYF	TGTGCCAGCAGCCAAGGATCAGGGGGGTTCCACGAGCAGTACTTC
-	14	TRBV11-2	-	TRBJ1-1	CASSLAGVNTEAFF	TGTGCCAGCAGCTTAGCTGGCGTGAACACTGAAGCTTTCTTT
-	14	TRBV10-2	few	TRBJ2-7	CASSEIQWGDEQYF	TGCGCCAGCAGTGAGATTCAGTGGGGCGACGAGCAGTACTTC
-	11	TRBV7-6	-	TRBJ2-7	CASSLGLQQYF	TGTGCCAGCAGCTTAGGTCTTCAGCAGTACTTC
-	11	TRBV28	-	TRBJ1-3	CASSLGGTIYF	TGTGCCAGCAGTTTGGGGGGTACCATATATTTT
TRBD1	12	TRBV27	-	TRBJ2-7	CASGQGVYEQYF	TGTGCCAGCGGACAGGGAGTCTACGAGCAGTACTTC
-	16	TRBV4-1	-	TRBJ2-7	CASSQDDPGAAYEQYF	TGCGCCAGCAGCCAAGATGATCCAGGGGCGGCCTACGAGCAGTACTTC
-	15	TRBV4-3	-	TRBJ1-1	CASSQENRVNTEAFF	TGCGCCAGCAGCCAGGAGAACAGGGTGAACACTGAAGCTTTCTTT
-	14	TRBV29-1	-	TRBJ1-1	CSVGDFKMNTEAFF	TGCAGCGTTGGGGACTTTAAAATGAACACTGAAGCTTTCTTT
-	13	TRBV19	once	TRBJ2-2	CASSILVTGELFF	TGTGCCAGTAGTATCCTGGTAACCGGGGAGCTGTTTTTT
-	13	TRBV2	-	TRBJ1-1	CASRPGGNTEAFF	TGTGCCAGCAGGCCTGGGGGGAACACTGAAGCTTTCTTT
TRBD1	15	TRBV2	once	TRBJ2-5	CASSSDRDDVGTQYF	TGTGCCAGCAGCTCGGACAGGGACGATGTCGGGACCCAGTACTTC
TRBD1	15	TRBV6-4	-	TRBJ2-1	CASSDSTGGYNEQFF	TGTGCCAGCAGTGACTCGACAGGGGGCTACAATGAGCAGTTCTTC
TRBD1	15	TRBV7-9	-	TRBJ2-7	CASSAGDREGYEQYF	TGTGCCAGCAGCGCGGGGGACAGGGAGGGGTACGAGCAGTACTTC
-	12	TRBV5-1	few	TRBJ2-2	CASSTYTGELFF	TGCGCCAGCAGCACTTACACCGGGGAGCTGTTTTTT
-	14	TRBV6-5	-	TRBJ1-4	CASSYGGSGEKLFF	TGTGCCAGCAGTTACGGGGGTTCGGGAGAAAAACTGTTTTTT
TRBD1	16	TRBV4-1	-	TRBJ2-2	CASTWDRGGSTGELFF	TGCGCCAGCACTTGGGACAGGGGTGGATCGACCGGGGAGCTGTTTTTT
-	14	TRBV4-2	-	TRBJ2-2	CASSQELAGGELFF	TGTGCCAGCAGCCAAGAACTAGCCGGCGGGGAGCTGTTTTTT
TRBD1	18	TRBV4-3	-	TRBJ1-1	CASSQDPWDRGIYTEAFF	TGCGCCAGCAGCCAAGACCCGTGGGACAGGGGAATTTATACTGAAGCTTTCTTT
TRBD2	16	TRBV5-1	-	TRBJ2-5	CASSFFLAGQQETQYF	TGCGCCAGCAGCTTCTTCCTAGCGGGGCAGCAAGAGACCCAGTACTTC
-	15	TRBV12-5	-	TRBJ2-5	CASGLGDHLGETQYF	TGTGCTAGTGGTTTAGGGGACCACCTAGGGGAGACCCAGTACTTC
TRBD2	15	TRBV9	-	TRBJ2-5	CASSEASGAQETQYF	TGTGCCAGCAGCGAGGCAAGCGGGGCTCAAGAGACCCAGTACTTC
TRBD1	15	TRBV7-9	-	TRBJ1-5	CASSLEQGANQPQHF	TGTGCCAGCAGCCTAGAACAGGGGGCCAATCAGCCCCAGCATTTT
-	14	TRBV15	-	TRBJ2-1	CATSRGLSYNEQFF	TGTGCCACCAGCAGAGGGCTTTCCTACAATGAGCAGTTCTTC
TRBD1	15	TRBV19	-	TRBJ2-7	CASSMGTGATYEQYF	TGTGCCAGTAGCATGGGGACAGGGGCTACCTACGAGCAGTACTTC
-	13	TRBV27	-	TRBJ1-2	CASSLFRFSGYTF	TGTGCCAGCAGTTTATTCAGGTTCTCTGGCTACACCTTC
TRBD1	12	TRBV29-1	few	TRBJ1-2	CSAKTGADGYTF	TGCAGCGCAAAGACAGGGGCGGATGGCTACACCTTC
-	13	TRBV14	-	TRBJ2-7	CASSHWTDYEQYF	TGTGCCAGCAGCCATTGGACTGACTACGAGCAGTACTTC
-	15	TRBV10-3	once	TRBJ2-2	CAIRKDSSNTGELFF	TGTGCCATCAGGAAGGACAGCTCGAACACCGGGGAGCTGTTTTTT
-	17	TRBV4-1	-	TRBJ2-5	CASSQDPPEAAQETQYF	TGCGCCAGCAGCCAAGACCCCCCCGAGGCAGCACAAGAGACCCAGTACTTC
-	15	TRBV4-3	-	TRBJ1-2	CASSQDTGSIYGYTF	TGCGCCAGCAGCCAAGATACAGGGAGCATCTATGGCTACACCTTC
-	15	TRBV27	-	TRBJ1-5	CASSLSWGPNQPQHF	TGTGCCAGCAGTTTAAGTTGGGGGCCCAATCAGCCCCAGCATTTT
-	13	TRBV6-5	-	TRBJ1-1	CASSYSRGTEAFF	TGTGCCAGCAGTTACTCGAGGGGGACTGAAGCTTTCTTT
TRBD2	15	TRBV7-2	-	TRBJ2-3	CASSSSGGDTDTQYF	TGTGCCAGCAGCTCTAGCGGGGGGGACACAGATACGCAGTATTTT